These T cell receptor beta chains were read from a single sample in a study of cytomegalovirus exposure and HLA in healthy donors. Assay used: immunoSEQ multiplex PCR; TCRdb lists only in-frame clones, some missing. The table has about 180,000 clones, roughly 81% seen once. Sequencing used PBMCs. These receptors were taken from a woman aged 18-29 years in good health and CMV-seropositive. Both conserved end residues are trimmed from each CDR3. The size field is filled for only some rows; it gives once, few, many or a size class.

clone_size,v_call,cdr3_aa
.,TRBV9,ASSSRTSRDNEQF
.,TRBV12-1,ASSFARGGGYT
once,TRBV19,ASSRRQGFALDQPQH
.,TRBV5-1,ASSLRGGANTGELF
.,TRBV10-3,ASRWGESSYNEQF
.,TRBV10-1,ASSEQGHFPEQY
once,TRBV6-1,ASSAILATFRSGELF
.,TRBV2,ASSRTSQLHTGELF
.,TRBV6-4,ASRLAGTSYNEQF
.,TRBV4-1,ASSQADRSTDTQY
.,TRBV15,ATSRDVVTGPYT
.,TRBV9,ASSVGGMGRYEQY
.,TRBV4-2,ASSQEGSYEQY
.,TRBV6-1,ASRREYEQY
.,TRBV6-6,ASSAGEAAEQY
.,TRBV6-8,ASFFLGQALYEQY
.,TRBV6-1,ASNRRGANNEQF
.,TRBV27,ASSPTSGGQETQY
.,TRBV27,ASGRRLGNSNQPQH
.,TRBV9,ASSYSRERTPVDEQY
.,TRBV29-1,SSYRGAEAF
.,TRBV7-9,ASSLSPLVNEKLF
once,TRBV7-9,ASSLDRDRDLH
.,TRBV5-1,ASSPDRVYNEQF
.,TRBV9,ASSVGTANSPLH
few,TRBV6-1,ASSASGGVYEQY
.,TRBV28,ASVEGRNSNQPQH
.,TRBV2,ASRPLSGGAPLSYNEQF
.,TRBV2,ASSESAGVGEKLF
.,TRBV7-2,ASSIRYRGLREKLF
once,TRBV7-8,AGSLLHGNYGYT
.,TRBV29-1,SVVGQGLREQY
once,TRBV6-5,ASSFGQGPLEQY
.,TRBV28,ASSLGQGFREKLF
.,TRBV4-1,ASSQVGSLAKNIQY
.,TRBV19,ASSIAKRRDRDSPLH
.,TRBV28,ASSLLAEAYGYT
.,TRBV5-1,ASSWTAGIDEQF
.,TRBV19,ASRQGPNTGELF
.,TRBV10-3,AATGGHTDTQY
.,TRBV19,ASSRGDRPTNEKLF
once,TRBV19,ASSVFGQGGDNQPQH
.,TRBV4-3,ASSQDPLRGGRTDTQY
.,TRBV9,ASSGAGASYNEQF
.,TRBV21-1,ASSKGGPIGRDYYGYT
few,TRBV7-9,ASSLARGFRAMNTEAF